What follows describes a single TCR beta chain. Antigen unknown. The authors incorporated unique molecular identifiers into the TCR beta cDNA libraries. One entry per CDR3 protein, called by TCRdb with MiXCR from the PCR reads. The profile shows 500,000 to 600,000 distinct CDR3 sequences, around 44% of them singletons. The germline CDR1 and CDR2 sequences are MGHDK and SYGVNS. This CDR3 region has 17 residues. The trim removed 3 bases at V and 0 bases at J, leaving 9 bases unmatched. The sample is drawn from a study of post-analysis software for immune sequencing data. The wider study: The cohort encompassed relapsing-remitting, secondary progressive and progressive-relapsing multiple sclerosis disease courses. Whole-study results and caveats: About 5 TRBV segments were more frequent in patients than controls; TRBV5-6, TRBV5-1 and TRBV20-1 belonged to this group.

V gene TRBV25-1 combines with J gene TRBJ1-2, with TRBD1 matching 8 bases. The sequence was collected from a girl aged 5 to 17 with multiple sclerosis. The sequencing input was blood. Here the CDR3 DNA reads TGTGCCAGCAGTGACAAGGCACAGGGGGGAGCTAACTATGGCTACACCTTC. It yields the protein CASSDKAQGGANYGYTF.